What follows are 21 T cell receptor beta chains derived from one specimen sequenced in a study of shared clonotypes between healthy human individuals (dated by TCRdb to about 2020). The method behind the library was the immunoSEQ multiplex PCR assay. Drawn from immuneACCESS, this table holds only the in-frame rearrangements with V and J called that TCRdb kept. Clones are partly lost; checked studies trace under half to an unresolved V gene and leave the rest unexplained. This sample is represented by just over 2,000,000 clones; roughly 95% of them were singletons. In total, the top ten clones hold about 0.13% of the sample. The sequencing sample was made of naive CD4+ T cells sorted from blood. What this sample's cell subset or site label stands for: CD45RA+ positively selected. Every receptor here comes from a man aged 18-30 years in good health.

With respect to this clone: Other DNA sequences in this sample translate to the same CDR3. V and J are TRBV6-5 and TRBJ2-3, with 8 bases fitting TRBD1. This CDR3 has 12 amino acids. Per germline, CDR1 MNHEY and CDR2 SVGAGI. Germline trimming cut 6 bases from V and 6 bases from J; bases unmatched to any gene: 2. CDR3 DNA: TGTGCCAGCAGCCGACAGGGGGATACGCAGTATTTT. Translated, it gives CASSRQGDTQYF.

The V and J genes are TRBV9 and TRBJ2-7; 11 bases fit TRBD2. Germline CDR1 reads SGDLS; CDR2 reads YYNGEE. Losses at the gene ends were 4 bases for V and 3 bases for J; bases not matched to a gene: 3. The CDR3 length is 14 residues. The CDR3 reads CASSLTSGGYEQYF. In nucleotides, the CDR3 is TGTGCCAGCAGCCTAACTAGCGGGGGCTACGAGCAGTACTTC.

The chain's CDR3 is CASSLYRDFGDTQYF. DNA for the CDR3: TGTGCCAGCAGCCTATATAGGGACTTCGGCGATACGCAGTATTTT. The chain has TRBV7-9 and TRBJ2-3; TRBD2 is a possible D gene (6 bases). The V gene lost 5 bases and the J gene lost 6 bases, with 18 bases spanning the gap. This CDR3 spans 15 amino acids. The germline V gene encodes CDR1 SEHNR and CDR2 FQNEAQ (reference sequence).

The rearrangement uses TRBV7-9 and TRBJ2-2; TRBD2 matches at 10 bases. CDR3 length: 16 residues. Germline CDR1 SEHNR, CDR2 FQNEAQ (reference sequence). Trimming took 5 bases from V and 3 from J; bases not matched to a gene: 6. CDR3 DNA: TGTGCCAGCAGCCCAACTAGCGGGGCGGACACCGGGGAGCTGTTTTTT. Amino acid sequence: CASSPTSGADTGELFF. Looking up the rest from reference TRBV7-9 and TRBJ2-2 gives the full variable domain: DTGVSQNPRHKITKRGQNVTFRCDPISEHNRLYWYRQTLGQGPEFLTYFQNEAQLEKSRLLSDRFSAERPKGSFSTLEIQRTEQGDSAMYLCASSPTSGADTGELFFGEGSRLTVL.

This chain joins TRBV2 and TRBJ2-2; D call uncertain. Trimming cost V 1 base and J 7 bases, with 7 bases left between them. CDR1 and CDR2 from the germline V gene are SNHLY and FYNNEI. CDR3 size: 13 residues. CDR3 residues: CASSEGRLGELFF. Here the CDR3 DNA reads TGTGCCAGCAGTGAAGGACGCCTCGGGGAGCTGTTTTTT. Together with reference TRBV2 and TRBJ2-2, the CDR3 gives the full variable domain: EPEVTQTPSHQVTQMGQEVILRCVPISNHLYFYWYRQILGQKVEFLVSFYNNEISEKSEIFDDQFSVERPDGSNFTLKIRSTKLEDSAMYFCASSEGRLGELFFGEGSRLTVL.

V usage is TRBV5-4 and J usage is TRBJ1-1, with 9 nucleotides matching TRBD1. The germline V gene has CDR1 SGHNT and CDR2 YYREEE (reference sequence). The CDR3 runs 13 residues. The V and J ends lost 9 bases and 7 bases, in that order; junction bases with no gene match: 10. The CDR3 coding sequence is TGTGCCATCCAACAGGGGGCCGTAGATGAAGCTTTCTTT. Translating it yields CAIQQGAVDEAFF. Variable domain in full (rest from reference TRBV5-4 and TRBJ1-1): ETGVTQSPTHLIKTRGQQVTLRCSSQSGHNTVSWYQQALGQGPQFIFQYYREEENGRGNFPPRFSGLQFPNYSSELNVNALELDDSALYLCAIQQGAVDEAFFGQGTRLTVV.

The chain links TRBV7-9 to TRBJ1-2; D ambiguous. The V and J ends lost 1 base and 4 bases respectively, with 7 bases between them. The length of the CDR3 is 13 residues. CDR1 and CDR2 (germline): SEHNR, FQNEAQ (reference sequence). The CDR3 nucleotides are TGTGCCAGCAGCTTAGACGGTACCTATGGCTACACCTTC. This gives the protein CASSLDGTYGYTF.

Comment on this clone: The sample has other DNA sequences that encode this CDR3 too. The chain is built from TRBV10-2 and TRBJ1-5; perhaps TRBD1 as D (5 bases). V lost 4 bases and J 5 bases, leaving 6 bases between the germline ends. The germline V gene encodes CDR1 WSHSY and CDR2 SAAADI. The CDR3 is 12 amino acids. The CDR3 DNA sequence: TGCGCCAGCAGTGGGGGGGATCAGCCCCAGCATTTT. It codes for CASSGGDQPQHF.

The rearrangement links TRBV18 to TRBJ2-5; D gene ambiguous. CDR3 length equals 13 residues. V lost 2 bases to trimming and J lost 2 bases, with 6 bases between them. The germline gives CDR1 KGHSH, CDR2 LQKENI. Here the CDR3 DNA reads TGTGCCAGCTCACCAAAGTGGCAAGAGACCCAGTACTTC. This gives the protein CASSPKWQETQYF.

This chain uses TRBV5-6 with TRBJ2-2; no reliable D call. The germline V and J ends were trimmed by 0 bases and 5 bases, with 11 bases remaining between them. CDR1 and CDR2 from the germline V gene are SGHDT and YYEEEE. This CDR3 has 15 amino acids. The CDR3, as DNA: TGTGCCAGCAGCTTGGAACCGACGATAACCGGGGAGCTGTTTTTT. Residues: CASSLEPTITGELFF.

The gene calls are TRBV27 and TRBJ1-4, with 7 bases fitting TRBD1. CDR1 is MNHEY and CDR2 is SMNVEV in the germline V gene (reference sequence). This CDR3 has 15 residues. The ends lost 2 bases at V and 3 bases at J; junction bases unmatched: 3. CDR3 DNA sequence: TGTGCCAGCAGTTTAGGGGGACAGCCTAATGAAAAACTGTTTTTT. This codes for CASSLGGQPNEKLFF.

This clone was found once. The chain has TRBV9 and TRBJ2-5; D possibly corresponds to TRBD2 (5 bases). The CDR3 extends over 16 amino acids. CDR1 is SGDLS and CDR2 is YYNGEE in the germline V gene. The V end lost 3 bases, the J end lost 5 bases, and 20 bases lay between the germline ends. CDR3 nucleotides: TGTGCCAGCAGCGAGTACCTCGGGGATGCAAGGGAGACCCAGTACTTC. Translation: CASSEYLGDARETQYF.

The CDR3: CASTTANTGELFF. CDR3 coding DNA: TGCGCCAGCACGACTGCGAACACCGGGGAGCTGTTTTTT. This chain joins TRBV10-2 and TRBJ2-2, with D hard to call. Germline V gene data show CDR1 as WSHSY and CDR2 as SAAADI. V dropped 7 bases and J dropped 0 bases, with 6 bases sitting between them. This CDR3 is 13 amino acids long.

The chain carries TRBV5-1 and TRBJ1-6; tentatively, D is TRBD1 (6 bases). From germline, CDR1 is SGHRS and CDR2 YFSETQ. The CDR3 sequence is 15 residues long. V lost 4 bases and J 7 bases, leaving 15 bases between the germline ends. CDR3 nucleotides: TGCGCCAGCAGCCCTCCTAAGGGGGAGAATTCACCCCTCCACTTT. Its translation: CASSPPKGENSPLHF.

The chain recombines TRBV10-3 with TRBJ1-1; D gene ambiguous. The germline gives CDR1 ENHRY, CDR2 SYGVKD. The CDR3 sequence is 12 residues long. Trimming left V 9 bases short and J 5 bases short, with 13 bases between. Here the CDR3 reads CAMGWARTEAFF. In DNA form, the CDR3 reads TGTGCCATGGGGTGGGCGCGAACTGAAGCTTTCTTT.

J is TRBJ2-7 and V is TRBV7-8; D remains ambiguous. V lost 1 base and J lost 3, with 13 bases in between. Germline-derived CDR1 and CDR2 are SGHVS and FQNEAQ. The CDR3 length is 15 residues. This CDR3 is CASSLDPNPFYEQYF. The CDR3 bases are TGTGCCAGCAGCTTAGATCCGAACCCCTTCTACGAGCAGTACTTC.

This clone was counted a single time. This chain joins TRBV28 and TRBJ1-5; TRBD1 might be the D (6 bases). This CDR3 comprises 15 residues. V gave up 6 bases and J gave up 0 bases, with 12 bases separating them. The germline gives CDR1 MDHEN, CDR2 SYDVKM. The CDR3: CASRPDSNSNQPQHF. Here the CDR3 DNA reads TGTGCCAGCAGGCCGGACAGTAATAGCAATCAGCCCCAGCATTTT.

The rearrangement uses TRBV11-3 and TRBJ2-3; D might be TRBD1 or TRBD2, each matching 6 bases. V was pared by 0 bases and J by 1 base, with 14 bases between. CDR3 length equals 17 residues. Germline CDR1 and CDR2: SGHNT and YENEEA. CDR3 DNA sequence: TGTGCCAGCAGCTTAGATGTTACGGGGGCGGGCACAGATACGCAGTATTTT. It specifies CASSLDVTGAGTDTQYF.

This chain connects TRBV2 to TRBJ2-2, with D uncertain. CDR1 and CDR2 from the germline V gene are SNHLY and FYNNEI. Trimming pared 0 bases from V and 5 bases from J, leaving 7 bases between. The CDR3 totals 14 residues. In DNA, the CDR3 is TGTGCCAGCAGTGAAGCGCTCGCTACCGGGGAGCTGTTTTTT. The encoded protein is CASSEALATGELFF. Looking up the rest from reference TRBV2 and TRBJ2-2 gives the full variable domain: EPEVTQTPSHQVTQMGQEVILRCVPISNHLYFYWYRQILGQKVEFLVSFYNNEISEKSEIFDDQFSVERPDGSNFTLKIRSTKLEDSAMYFCASSEALATGELFFGEGSRLTVL.

CDR3 bases: TGTGCCAGCAGGGACGGGGGGAGTAGGAATTCACCCCTCCACTTT. This sequence encodes CASRDGGSRNSPLHF. V is TRBV6-1 and J is TRBJ1-6; D may be TRBD1 (5 bases). Between the trimmed V and J ends, which lost 6 bases and 7 bases, there was a span of 16 bases. Germline-derived CDR1 and CDR2 are MNHNS and SASEGT. The CDR3 spans 15 residues.

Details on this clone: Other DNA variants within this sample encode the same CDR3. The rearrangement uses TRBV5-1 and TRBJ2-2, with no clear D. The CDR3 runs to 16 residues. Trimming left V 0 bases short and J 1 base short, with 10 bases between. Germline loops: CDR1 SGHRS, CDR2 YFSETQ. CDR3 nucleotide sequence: TGCGCCAGCAGCTTGGCCGGCCGTCAGAACACCGGGGAGCTGTTTTTT. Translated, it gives CASSLAGRQNTGELFF. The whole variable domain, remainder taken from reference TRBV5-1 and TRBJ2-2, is KAGVTQTPRYLIKTRGQQVTLSCSPISGHRSVSWYQQTPGQGLQFLFEYFSETQRNKGNFPGRFSGRQFSNSRSEMNVSTLELGDSALYLCASSLAGRQNTGELFFGEGSRLTVL.